These T cell receptor beta chains were read from a single sample in a study of metastatic and nonmetastatic thyroid tumors. TCRdb ran MiXCR on the PCR reads. The sample contains 15,000 to 25,000 clones, 35% to 40% of which appear only once. The sequenced material came from tumor tissue. The source of these receptors is a female donor with papillary thyroid cancer or a benign thyroid nodule (not recorded which). Some clones in this sample may be carry-over from other donors' samples. Each CDR3 is given with its conserved first and last residue. The D gene is left open where the match is weak. Part of the rows lack a size; the others show once, few, many or a class for expanded clones.

length	D	V	J	size	CDR3	DNA
14	NA	TRBV2	TRBJ1-6	NA	CASTPNTYNSPLHF	TGTGCCAGCACCCCGAACACTTATAATTCACCCCTCCACTTT
13	NA	TRBV6-1	TRBJ1-1	NA	CASSVPPGAEAFF	TGTGCCAGCAGTGTTCCACCGGGGGCTGAAGCTTTCTTT
12	NA	TRBV28	TRBJ1-1	few	CASSLPHTEAFF	TGTGCCAGCAGTTTGCCCCACACTGAAGCTTTCTTT
14	NA	TRBV11-2	TRBJ1-2	NA	CASSLPDGSYGYTF	TGTGCCAGCAGCCTTCCGGACGGATCCTATGGCTACACCTTC
15	TRBD1	TRBV9	TRBJ2-1	NA	CATSAGDSSYNEQFF	TGTGCCACCAGCGCAGGGGACAGCTCCTACAATGAGCAGTTCTTC
13	TRBD2	TRBV6-1	TRBJ2-7	few	CASSLAGDHEQYF	TGTGCCAGCAGTCTAGCGGGAGACCACGAGCAGTACTTC
15	NA	TRBV5-1	TRBJ2-1	NA	CASSLLAPFANEQFF	TGCGCCAGCAGCCTACTAGCTCCGTTCGCCAATGAGCAGTTCTTC
17	NA	TRBV27	TRBJ1-2	NA	CASSLSGAGAGYIGYTF	TGTGCCAGCAGTTTATCGGGGGCTGGGGCAGGGTATATAGGCTACACCTTC
13	NA	TRBV6-1	TRBJ2-7	NA	CASTGWDSYEQYF	TGTGCCAGCACGGGGTGGGACTCCTACGAGCAGTACTTC
15	TRBD1	TRBV5-6	TRBJ1-2	few	CASSFRLTGLDGYTF	TGTGCCAGCAGCTTCCGTCTGACAGGGCTGGATGGCTACACCTTC
14	TRBD1	TRBV5-1	TRBJ1-1	few	CASSGGQRNTEAFF	TGCGCCAGCAGCGGGGGACAGAGGAACACTGAAGCTTTCTTT
16	TRBD1	TRBV6-1	TRBJ2-7	NA	CASSERNRGPPYEQYF	TGTGCCAGCAGTGAAAGGAACAGGGGGCCGCCTTACGAGCAGTACTTC
16	TRBD2	TRBV6-2/TRBV6-3	TRBJ2-7	many	CASSFTIGLARVEQYF	TGTGCCAGCAGTTTCACGATCGGACTAGCCCGGGTCGAGCAGTACTTC
15	TRBD1	TRBV5-1	TRBJ1-2	NA	CASSLAGQGNSGYTF	TGCGCCAGCAGCTTGGCGGGACAGGGGAATAGTGGCTACACCTTC
13	NA	TRBV6-4	TRBJ2-2	few	CASSVTHRGELFF	TGTGCCAGCAGTGTAACACACAGAGGGGAGCTGTTTTTT
13	NA	TRBV7-2	TRBJ1-2	NA	CASSLRREKGYTF	TGTGCCAGCAGCTTGCGCAGGGAGAAGGGCTACACCTTC
16	TRBD1	TRBV4-3	TRBJ1-2	NA	CASSQERQGRQDGYTF	TGCGCCAGCAGCCAGGAGCGACAGGGACGACAAGATGGCTACACCTTC
15	TRBD1	TRBV6-2/TRBV6-3	TRBJ2-7	many	CASSYPTGASYEQYF	TGTGCCAGCAGTTACCCGACAGGGGCATCCTACGAGCAGTACTTC
12	NA	TRBV12-5	TRBJ2-7	NA	CTSGKTSYEQYF	TGTACTAGTGGGAAGACGTCCTACGAGCAGTACTTC
15	NA	TRBV6-5	TRBJ2-1	NA	CASSSRPGPYNEQFF	TGTGCCAGCAGTTCCCGACCCGGGCCCTACAATGAGCAGTTCTTC
12	NA	TRBV2	TRBJ2-6	NA	CASSLRANVLTF	TGTGCCAGCAGCCTAAGAGCCAACGTCCTGACTTTC
16	NA	TRBV28	TRBJ2-1	few	CASSLRAVSTRDEQFF	TGTGCCAGCAGTTTGAGGGCGGTTTCCACACGGGATGAGCAGTTCTTC
16	NA	TRBV7-8	TRBJ2-5	NA	CASSLPTSQGKETQYF	TGTGCCAGCAGCTTACCCACTTCACAGGGAAAAGAGACCCAGTACTTC
12	TRBD1	TRBV30	TRBJ1-2	NA	CAWKGAAYGYTF	TGTGCCTGGAAGGGGGCAGCTTATGGCTACACCTTC
16	TRBD1	TRBV28	TRBJ2-1	few	CASRVSGGQEYNEQFF	TGTGCCAGCAGGGTCTCAGGAGGACAGGAGTACAATGAGCAGTTCTTC
12	NA	TRBV6-5	TRBJ1-2	few	CASSSQGYGYTF	TGTGCCAGCAGTTCGCAGGGTTATGGCTACACCTTC
15	TRBD1	TRBV2	TRBJ1-1	NA	CASSVTGGERTEALF	TGTGCCAGCAGCGTGACAGGGGGCGAGAGAACTGAAGCTTTGTTT
14	NA	TRBV7-2	TRBJ2-7	once	CASSWQTGPYEQYF	TGTGCCAGCAGCTGGCAGACAGGCCCCTACGAGCAGTACTTC
15	NA	TRBV18	TRBJ1-4	NA	CASSPRGEDNEKLFF	TGTGCCAGCTCACCTCGGGGGGAGGATAATGAAAAACTGTTTTTT
13	TRBD2	TRBV6-1	TRBJ2-7	few	CASIPGGPYEQYF	TGTGCCAGCATCCCGGGAGGTCCCTACGAGCAGTACTTC
11	NA	TRBV12-3/TRBV12-4	TRBJ2-7	NA	CASSLGGEQYF	TGTGCCAGCAGTTTAGGCGGCGAGCAGTACTTC
14	NA	TRBV7-9	TRBJ2-3	NA	CASSLGTPGDTQYF	TGTGCCAGCAGCCTCGGGACTCCTGGGGATACGCAGTATTTT
17	NA	TRBV12-5	TRBJ2-7	many	CASGLAMSGETLYEQYF	TGTGCTAGTGGTTTGGCTATGTCAGGAGAGACCCTTTACGAGCAGTACTTC
16	TRBD1	TRBV6-6	TRBJ2-1	NA	CASSDSSRGSYNEQFF	TGTGCCAGCAGTGACTCGAGCAGGGGGTCCTACAATGAGCAGTTCTTC
12	NA	TRBV28	TRBJ2-7	NA	CASRRDRYEQYF	TGTGCCAGCCGGAGGGACCGCTACGAGCAGTACTTC
13	NA	TRBV30	TRBJ2-3	NA	CAWTGVSTDTQYF	TGTGCCTGGACAGGAGTAAGCACAGATACGCAGTATTTT